This T cell receptor (beta chain) was observed in a study of T cells in localized non-small cell lung cancer. Study-level results: The study found T cell clonality highest in uninvolved adjacent lung, above tumor.

Comments on this clone: The antigen remains unidentified.

Here immunoSEQ multiplex PCR was the method, and the copy in TCRdb shows in-frame clones only, minus some. This table has around 91,000 clones, around 90% appearing once. The length of the CDR3 is 13 residues. V was trimmed by 0 bases and J by 3 bases, leaving 6 bases between them. Germline V gives CDR1 SGHRS, CDR2 YFSETQ. This sequence was found in a man between 40 and 69 years old with stage I squamous cell lung carcinoma. The V and J genes are TRBV5-1 and TRBJ1-2; D is uncertain. Sequencing was performed on peripheral blood, taken before any cancer treatment. This CDR3 is CASSLGEDYGYTF. CDR3 nucleotide sequence: TGCGCCAGCAGCTTGGGAGAAGACTATGGCTACACCTTC.